This T cell receptor (beta chain) is drawn from a study of T cell responses to AZD1222 COVID-19 vaccine. Study-level findings and limits: Mostly white British, mostly female donors; authors suggested clonal diversity may be underestimated. Dominant at 160-218 and 743-854, vaccine-associated CD4 TCRs also spanned spike. Spike-specific TCR breadth rose after two AZD1222 doses, and depth rose as well. Sampling captured repertoires only after the peak T cell response.

Remarks on this clone: Antigen: not known.

Some clones are missing from TCRdb's copy, which holds only in-frame ones; the method was immunoSEQ multiplex PCR. The sample has more than 90,000 clones; about 86% are singletons. The length of the CDR3 is 16 residues. The V gene end was trimmed by 2 bases and the J gene end by 5 bases; junction bases not matched to a gene: 4. Germline V gives CDR1 KGHSH, CDR2 LQKENI. The TCR sequence derives from an adult in good health. This specimen consisted of peripheral blood, obtained on day 0 of AZD1222 vaccination. The chain links TRBV18 to TRBJ1-4; TRBD1 agrees at 11 bases. The CDR3 region has the DNA TGTGCCAGCTCACCAGGGACAGGGGGATCGAATGAAAAACTGTTTTTT. Protein: CASSPGTGGSNEKLFF.